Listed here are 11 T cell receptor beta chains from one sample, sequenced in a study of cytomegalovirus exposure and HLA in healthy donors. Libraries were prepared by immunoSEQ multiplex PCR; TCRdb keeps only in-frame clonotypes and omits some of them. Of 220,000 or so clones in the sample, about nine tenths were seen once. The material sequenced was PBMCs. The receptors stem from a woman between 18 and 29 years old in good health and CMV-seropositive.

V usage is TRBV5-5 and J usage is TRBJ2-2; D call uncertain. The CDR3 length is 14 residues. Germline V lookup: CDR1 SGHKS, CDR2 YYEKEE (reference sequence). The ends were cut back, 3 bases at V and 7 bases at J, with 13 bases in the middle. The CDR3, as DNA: TGTGCCAGCAGCTCGGCCCCCCGGAGCGGGGAGCTGTTTTTT. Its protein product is CASSSAPRSGELFF.

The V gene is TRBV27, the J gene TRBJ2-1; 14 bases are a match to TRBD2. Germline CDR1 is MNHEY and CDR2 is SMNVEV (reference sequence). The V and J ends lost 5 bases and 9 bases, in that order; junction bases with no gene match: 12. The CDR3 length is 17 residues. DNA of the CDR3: TGTGCCAGCAGTAAGCCGGGACTAGCGGGAGACGGAGCTGAGCAGTTCTTC. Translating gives CASSKPGLAGDGAEQFF.

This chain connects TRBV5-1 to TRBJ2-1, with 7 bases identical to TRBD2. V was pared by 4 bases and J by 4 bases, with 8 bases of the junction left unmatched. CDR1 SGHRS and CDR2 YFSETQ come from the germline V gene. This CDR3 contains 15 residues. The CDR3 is CASSIVTSRYNEQFF. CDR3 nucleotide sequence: TGCGCCAGCAGCATAGTGACTAGCCGGTACAATGAGCAGTTCTTC.

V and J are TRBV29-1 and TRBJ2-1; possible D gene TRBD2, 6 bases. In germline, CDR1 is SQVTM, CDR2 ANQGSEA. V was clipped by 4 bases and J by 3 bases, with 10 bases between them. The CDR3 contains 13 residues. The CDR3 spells CSVGGTLYNEQFF. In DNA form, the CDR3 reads TGCAGCGTTGGCGGGACCCTCTACAATGAGCAGTTCTTC.

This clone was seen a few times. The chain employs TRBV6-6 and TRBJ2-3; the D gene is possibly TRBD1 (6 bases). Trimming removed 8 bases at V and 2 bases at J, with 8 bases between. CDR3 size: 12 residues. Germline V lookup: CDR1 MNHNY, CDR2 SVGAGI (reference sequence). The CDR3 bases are TGTGCCAGCGGACAGCCCACAGATACGCAGTATTTT. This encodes CASGQPTDTQYF.

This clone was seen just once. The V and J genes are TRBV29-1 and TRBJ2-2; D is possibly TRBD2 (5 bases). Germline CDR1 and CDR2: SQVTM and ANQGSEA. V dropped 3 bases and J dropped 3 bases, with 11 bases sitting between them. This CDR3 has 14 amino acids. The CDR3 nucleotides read TGCAGCGTTGAGGGTCACGGGGACACCGGGGAGCTGTTTTTT. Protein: CSVEGHGDTGELFF.

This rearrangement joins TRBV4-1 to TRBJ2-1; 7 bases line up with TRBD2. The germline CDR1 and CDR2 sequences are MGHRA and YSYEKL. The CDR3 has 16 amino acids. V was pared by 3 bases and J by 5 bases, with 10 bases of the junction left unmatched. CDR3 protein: CASSHPRTSHNNEQFF. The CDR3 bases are TGCGCCAGCAGCCACCCCAGGACTAGTCACAACAATGAGCAGTTCTTC.

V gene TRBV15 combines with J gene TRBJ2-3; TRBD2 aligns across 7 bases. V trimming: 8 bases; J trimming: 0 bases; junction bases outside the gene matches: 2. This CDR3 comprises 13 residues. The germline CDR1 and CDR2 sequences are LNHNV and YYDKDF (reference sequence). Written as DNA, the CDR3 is TGTGCCACCGCTAGCGGAAGCACAGATACGCAGTATTTT. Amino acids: CATASGSTDTQYF.

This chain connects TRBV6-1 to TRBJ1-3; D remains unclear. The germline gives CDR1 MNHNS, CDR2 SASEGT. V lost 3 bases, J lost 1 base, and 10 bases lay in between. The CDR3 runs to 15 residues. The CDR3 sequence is CASSEGWTSGNTIYF. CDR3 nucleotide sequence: TGTGCCAGCAGTGAGGGGTGGACTTCTGGAAACACCATATATTTT.

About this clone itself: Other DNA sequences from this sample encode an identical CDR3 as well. DNA for the CDR3: TGCGCCAGCAGCTTGGATAACTACGAGCAGTACTTC. Protein: CASSLDNYEQYF. V usage is TRBV5-1 and J usage is TRBJ2-7; D gene unclear. This CDR3 has 12 residues. The germline V gene has CDR1 SGHRS and CDR2 YFSETQ. The germline V and J ends were trimmed by 0 bases and 3 bases, with 4 bases remaining between them.

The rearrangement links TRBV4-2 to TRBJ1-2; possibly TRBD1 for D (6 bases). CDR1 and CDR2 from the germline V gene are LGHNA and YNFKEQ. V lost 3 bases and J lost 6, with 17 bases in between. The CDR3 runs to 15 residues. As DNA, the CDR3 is TGTGCCAGCAGCCATCGCTCCGGGGCAGGGGATGGCTACACCTTC. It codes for CASSHRSGAGDGYTF.